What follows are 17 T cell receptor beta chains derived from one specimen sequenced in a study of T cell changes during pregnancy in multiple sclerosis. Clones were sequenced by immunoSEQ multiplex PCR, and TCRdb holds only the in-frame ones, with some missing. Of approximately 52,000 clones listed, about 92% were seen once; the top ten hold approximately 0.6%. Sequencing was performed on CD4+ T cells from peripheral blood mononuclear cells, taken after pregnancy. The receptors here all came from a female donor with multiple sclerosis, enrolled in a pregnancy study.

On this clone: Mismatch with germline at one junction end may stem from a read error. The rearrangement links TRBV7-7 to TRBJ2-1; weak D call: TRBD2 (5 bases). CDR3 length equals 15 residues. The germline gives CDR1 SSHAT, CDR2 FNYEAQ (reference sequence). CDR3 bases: TGTGCTAGCAGCTTAAGTAACTTAGCGAACAATGAGCAGTTCTTC. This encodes CASSLSNLANNEQFF. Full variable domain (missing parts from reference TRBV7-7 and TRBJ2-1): GAGVSQSPRYKVTKRGQDVTLRCDPISSHATLYWYQQALGQGPEFLTYFNYEAQPDKSGLPSDRFSAERPEGSISTLTIQRTEQRDSAMYRCASSLSNLANNEQFFGPGTRLTVL.

In DNA, the CDR3 is TGTGCCAGCACTCCCTCCGGGGGTCCTATTGGTGAGCAGTTCTTC. Its protein is CASTPSGGPIGEQFF. The rearrangement joins TRBV7-2 to TRBJ2-1; D is perhaps TRBD2 (6 bases). The germline V gene has CDR1 SGHTA and CDR2 FQGNSA. The CDR3 contains 15 residues. Trimming took 7 bases from V and 9 from J, leaving 22 bases between them.

The CDR3 loop is CASSWTETYNEQFF. DNA for the CDR3: TGCGCCAGCAGCTGGACAGAGACCTACAATGAGCAGTTCTTC. The V and J genes are TRBV23-1 and TRBJ2-1; tentative D call: TRBD1 (6 bases). TRBV23-1 is filed as an ORF, its function uncertain. CDR3 length: 14 amino acids. Trimming removed 6 bases from V and 2 bases from J, with 11 bases in between.

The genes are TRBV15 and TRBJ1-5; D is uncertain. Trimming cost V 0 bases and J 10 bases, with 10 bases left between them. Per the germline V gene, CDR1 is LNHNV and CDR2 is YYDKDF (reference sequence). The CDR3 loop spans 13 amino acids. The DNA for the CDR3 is TGTGCCACCAGCAGAGATTGGGCCAGCCCCCAGCATTTT. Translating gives CATSRDWASPQHF.

This CDR3 is CASSLGPRGNQPQHF. The CDR3 nucleotides read TGTGCCAGCAGTTTAGGCCCCAGGGGAAATCAGCCCCAGCATTTT. The genes are TRBV28 and TRBJ1-5, with a possible D match to TRBD1 (6 bases). This CDR3 comprises 15 residues. Germline CDR1 MDHEN, CDR2 SYDVKM. V was trimmed by 2 bases and J by 4 bases, leaving 12 bases between them.

CDR3 loop: CASSTRRGGSYEQYF. The CDR3 region has the DNA TGTGCCAGCAGCACTCGGAGGGGCGGCTCCTACGAGCAGTACTTC. This chain uses TRBV4-2 with TRBJ2-7; TRBD2 might be the D (6 bases). From germline, CDR1 is LGHNA and CDR2 YNFKEQ. This CDR3 is 15 amino acids long. The V end was cut by 5 bases, the J end by 0 bases, with 14 bases between.

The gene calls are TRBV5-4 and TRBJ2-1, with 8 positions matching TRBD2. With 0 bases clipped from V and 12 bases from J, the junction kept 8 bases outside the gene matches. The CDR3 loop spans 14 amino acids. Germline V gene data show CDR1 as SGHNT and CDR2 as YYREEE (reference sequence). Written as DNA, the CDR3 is TGTGCCAGCAGCTTGGTCCTCGGGACTAGTAGGCAGTTCTTC. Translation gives CASSLVLGTSRQFF. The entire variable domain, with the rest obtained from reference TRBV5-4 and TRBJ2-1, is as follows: ETGVTQSPTHLIKTRGQQVTLRCSSQSGHNTVSWYQQALGQGPQFIFQYYREEENGRGNFPPRFSGLQFPNYSSELNVNALELDDSALYLCASSLVLGTSRQFFGPGTRLTVL.

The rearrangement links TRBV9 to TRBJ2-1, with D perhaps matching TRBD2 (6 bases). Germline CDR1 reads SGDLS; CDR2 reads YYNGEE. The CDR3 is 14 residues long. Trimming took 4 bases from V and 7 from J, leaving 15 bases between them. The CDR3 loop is CASSSLAKVNEQFF. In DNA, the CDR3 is TGTGCCAGCAGCTCACTAGCAAAAGTGAATGAGCAGTTCTTC.

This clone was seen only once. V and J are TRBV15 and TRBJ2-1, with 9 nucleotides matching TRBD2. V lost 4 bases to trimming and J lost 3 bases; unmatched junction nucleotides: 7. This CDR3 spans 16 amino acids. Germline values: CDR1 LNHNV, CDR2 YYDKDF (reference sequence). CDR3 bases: TGTGCCACCAGCACCGCCGGACTAGCGAGCTACAATGAGCAGTTCTTC. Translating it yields CATSTAGLASYNEQFF.

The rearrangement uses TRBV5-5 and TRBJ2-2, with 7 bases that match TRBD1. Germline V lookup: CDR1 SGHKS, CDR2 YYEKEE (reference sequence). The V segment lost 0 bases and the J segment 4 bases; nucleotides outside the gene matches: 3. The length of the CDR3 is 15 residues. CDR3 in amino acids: CASSLEGGPTGELFF. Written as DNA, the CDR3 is TGTGCCAGCAGCTTGGAAGGGGGCCCCACCGGGGAGCTGTTTTTT. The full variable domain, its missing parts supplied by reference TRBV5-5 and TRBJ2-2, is DAGVTQSPTHLIKTRGQQVTLRCSPISGHKSVSWYQQVLGQGPQFIFQYYEKEERGRGNFPDRFSARQFPNYSSELNVNALLLGDSALYLCASSLEGGPTGELFFGEGSRLTVL.

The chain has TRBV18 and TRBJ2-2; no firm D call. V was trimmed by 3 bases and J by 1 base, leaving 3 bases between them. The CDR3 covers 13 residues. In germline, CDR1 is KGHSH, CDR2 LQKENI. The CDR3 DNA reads TGTGCCAGCTCACCCAAGAACACCGGGGAGCTGTTTTTT. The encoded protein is CASSPKNTGELFF.

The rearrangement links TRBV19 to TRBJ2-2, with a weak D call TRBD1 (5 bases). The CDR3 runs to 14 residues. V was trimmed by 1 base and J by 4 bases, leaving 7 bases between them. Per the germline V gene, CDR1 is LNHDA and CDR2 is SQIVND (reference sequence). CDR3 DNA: TGTGCCAGTAGTATAGTAGGGGTCACCGGGGAGCTGTTTTTT. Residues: CASSIVGVTGELFF. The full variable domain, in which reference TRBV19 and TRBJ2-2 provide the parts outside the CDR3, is DGGITQSPKYLFRKEGQNVTLSCEQNLNHDAMYWYRQDPGQGLRLIYYSQIVNDFQKGDIAEGYSVSREKKESFPLTVTSAQKNPTAFYLCASSIVGVTGELFFGEGSRLTVL.

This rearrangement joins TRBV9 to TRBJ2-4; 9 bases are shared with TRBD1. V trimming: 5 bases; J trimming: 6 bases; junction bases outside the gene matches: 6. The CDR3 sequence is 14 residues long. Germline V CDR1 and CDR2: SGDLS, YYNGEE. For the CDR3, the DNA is TGTGCCAGCAGTCTCGGACAGGGGATAAACATTCAGTACTTC. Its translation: CASSLGQGINIQYF.

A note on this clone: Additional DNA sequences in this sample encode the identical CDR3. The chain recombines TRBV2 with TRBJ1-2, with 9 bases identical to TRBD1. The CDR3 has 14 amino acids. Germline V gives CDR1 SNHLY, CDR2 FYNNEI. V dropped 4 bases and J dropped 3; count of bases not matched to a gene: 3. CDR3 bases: TGTGCCAGCAGTGCGGACAGGGGAGACTATGGCTACACCTTC. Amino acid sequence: CASSADRGDYGYTF. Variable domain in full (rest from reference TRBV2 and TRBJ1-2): EPEVTQTPSHQVTQMGQEVILRCVPISNHLYFYWYRQILGQKVEFLVSFYNNEISEKSEIFDDQFSVERPDGSNFTLKIRSTKLEDSAMYFCASSADRGDYGYTFGSGTRLTVV.

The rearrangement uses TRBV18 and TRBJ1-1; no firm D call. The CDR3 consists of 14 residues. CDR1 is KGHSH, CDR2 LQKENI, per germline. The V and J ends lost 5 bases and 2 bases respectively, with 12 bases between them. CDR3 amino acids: CASSAKDTNTEAFF. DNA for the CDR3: TGTGCCAGCTCAGCCAAAGACACAAACACTGAAGCTTTCTTT.

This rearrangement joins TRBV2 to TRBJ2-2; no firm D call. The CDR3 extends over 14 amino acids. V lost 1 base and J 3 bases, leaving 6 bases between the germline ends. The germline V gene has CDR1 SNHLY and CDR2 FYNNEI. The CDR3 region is CASSEDGYTGELFF. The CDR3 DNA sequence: TGTGCCAGCAGTGAAGACGGGTACACCGGGGAGCTGTTTTTT.

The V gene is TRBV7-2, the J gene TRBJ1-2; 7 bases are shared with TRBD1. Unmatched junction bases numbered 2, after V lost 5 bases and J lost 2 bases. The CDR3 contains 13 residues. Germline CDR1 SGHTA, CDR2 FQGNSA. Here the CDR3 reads CASSPTGNYGYTF. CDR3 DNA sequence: TGTGCCAGCAGCCCGACAGGGAACTATGGCTACACCTTC. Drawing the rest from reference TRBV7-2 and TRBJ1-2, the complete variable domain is GAGVSQSPSNKVTEKGKDVELRCDPISGHTALYWYRQSLGQGLEFLIYFQGNSAPDKSGLPSDRFSAERTGGSVSTLTIQRTQQEDSAVYLCASSPTGNYGYTFGSGTRLTVV.